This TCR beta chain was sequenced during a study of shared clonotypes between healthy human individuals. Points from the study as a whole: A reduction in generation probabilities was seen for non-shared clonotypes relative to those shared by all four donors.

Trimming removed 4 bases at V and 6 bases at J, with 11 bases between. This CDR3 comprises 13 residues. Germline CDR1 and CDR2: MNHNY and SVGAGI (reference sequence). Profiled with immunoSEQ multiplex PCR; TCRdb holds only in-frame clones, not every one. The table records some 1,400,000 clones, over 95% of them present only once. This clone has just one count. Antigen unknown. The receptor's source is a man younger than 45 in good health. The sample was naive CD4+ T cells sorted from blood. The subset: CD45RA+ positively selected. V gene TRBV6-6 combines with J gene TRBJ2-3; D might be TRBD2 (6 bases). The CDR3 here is CASSFTGGDTQYF. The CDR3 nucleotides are TGTGCCAGCAGTTTTACTGGAGGGGATACGCAGTATTTT.